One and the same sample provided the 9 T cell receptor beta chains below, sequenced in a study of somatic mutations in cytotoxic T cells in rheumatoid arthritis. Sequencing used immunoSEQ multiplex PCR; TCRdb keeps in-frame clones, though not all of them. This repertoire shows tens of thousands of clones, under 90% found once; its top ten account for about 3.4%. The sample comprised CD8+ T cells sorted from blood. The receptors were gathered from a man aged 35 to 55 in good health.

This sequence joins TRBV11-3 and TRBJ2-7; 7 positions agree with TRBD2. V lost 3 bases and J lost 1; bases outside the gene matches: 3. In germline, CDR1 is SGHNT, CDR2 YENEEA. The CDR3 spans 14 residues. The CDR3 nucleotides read TGTGCCAGCAGCTTGTCAGCGGGATCCTACGAGCAGTACTTC. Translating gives CASSLSAGSYEQYF. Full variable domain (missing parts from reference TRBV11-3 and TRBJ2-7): EAGVVQSPRYKIIEKKQPVAFWCNPISGHNTLYWYLQNLGQGPELLIRYENEEAVDDSQLPKDRFSAERLKGVDSTLKIQPAELGDSAVYLCASSLSAGSYEQYFGPGTRLTVT.

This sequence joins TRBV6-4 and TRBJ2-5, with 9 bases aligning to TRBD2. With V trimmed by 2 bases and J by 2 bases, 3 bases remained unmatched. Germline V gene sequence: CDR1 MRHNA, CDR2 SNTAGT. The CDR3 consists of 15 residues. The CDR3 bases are TGTGCCAGCAGTGACGGAGCGGGAGGTCAAGAGACCCAGTACTTC. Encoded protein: CASSDGAGGQETQYF.

Here the CDR3 reads CASSEGGVTNEKLFF. For the CDR3, the DNA is TGTGCCAGCAGTGAGGGCGGGGTCACTAATGAAAAACTGTTTTTT. This chain uses TRBV2 with TRBJ1-4; no clear D. Between the trimmed V and J ends, which lost 3 bases and 2 bases, there was a span of 10 bases. The CDR3 is 15 residues long. Germline V gives CDR1 SNHLY, CDR2 FYNNEI.

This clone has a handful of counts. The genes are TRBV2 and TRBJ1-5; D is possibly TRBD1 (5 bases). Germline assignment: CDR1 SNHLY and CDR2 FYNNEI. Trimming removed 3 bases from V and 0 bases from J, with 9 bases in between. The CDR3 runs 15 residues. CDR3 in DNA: TGTGCCAGCAGTGATTGGGGGTCTAGCAATCAGCCCCAGCATTTT. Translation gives CASSDWGSSNQPQHF.

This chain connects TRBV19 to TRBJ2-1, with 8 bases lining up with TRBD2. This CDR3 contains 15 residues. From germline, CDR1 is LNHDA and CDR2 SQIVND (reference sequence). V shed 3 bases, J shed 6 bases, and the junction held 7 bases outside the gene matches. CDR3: CASSIGGLGVNEQFF. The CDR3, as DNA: TGTGCCAGTAGTATCGGGGGACTAGGTGTCAATGAGCAGTTCTTC.

CDR3 DNA: TGCGCCAGCAGCCCGGACAGACATAGCAATCAGCCCCAGCATTTT. It specifies CASSPDRHSNQPQHF. V and J are TRBV4-1 and TRBJ1-5; a possible D gene is TRBD1 (6 bases). Germline V gene data show CDR1 as MGHRA and CDR2 as YSYEKL. CDR3 size: 15 residues. With 4 bases removed from V and 0 bases from J, the gap between germline ends came to 10 bases.

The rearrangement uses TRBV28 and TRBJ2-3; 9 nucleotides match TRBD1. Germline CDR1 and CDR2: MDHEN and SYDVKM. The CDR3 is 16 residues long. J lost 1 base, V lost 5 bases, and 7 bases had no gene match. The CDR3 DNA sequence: TGTGCCAGCAGTGCGGGACAGGGAGGGGGCACAGATACGCAGTATTTT. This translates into CASSAGQGGGTDTQYF. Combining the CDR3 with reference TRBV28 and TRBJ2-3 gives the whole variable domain DVKVTQSSRYLVKRTGEKVFLECVQDMDHENMFWYRQDPGLGLRLIYFSYDVKMKEKGDIPEGYSVSREKKERFSLILESASTNQTSMYLCASSAGQGGGTDTQYFGPGTRLTVL.

The CDR3 nucleotides read TGTGCCAGCAGTTTGTTGGGGATATCCTACGAGCAGTACTTC. It codes for CASSLLGISYEQYF. V usage is TRBV28 and J usage is TRBJ2-7; D unclear. V dropped 3 bases and J dropped 1 base, with 10 bases sitting between them. Germline V CDR1 and CDR2: MDHEN, SYDVKM. CDR3 length: 14 amino acids.

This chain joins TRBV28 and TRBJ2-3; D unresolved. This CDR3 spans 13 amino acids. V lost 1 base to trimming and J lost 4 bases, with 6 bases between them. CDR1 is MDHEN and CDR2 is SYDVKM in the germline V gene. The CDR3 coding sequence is TGTGCCAGCAGTTTATACAGTGCAGATACGCAGTATTTT. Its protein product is CASSLYSADTQYF.